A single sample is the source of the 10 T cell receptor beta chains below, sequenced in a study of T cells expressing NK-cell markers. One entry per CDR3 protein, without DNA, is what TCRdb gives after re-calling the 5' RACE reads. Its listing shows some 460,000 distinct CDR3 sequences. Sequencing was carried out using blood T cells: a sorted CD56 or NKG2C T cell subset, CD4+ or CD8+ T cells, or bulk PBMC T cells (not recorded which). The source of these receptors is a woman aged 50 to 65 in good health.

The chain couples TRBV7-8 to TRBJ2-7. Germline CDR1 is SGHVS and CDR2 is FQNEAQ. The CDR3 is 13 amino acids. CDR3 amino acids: CASSSKSIYEQYF.

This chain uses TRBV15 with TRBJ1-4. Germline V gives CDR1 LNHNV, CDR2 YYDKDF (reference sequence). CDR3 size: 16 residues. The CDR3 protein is CATSRELIATNEKLFF.

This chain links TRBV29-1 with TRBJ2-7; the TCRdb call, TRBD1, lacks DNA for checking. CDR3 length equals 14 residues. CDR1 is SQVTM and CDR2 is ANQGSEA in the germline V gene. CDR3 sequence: CSVLDGTGTYEQYF.

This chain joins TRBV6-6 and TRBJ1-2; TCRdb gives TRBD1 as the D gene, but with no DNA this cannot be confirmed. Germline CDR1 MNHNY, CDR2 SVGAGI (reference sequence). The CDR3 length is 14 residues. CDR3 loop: CASSPDRVGYGYTF.

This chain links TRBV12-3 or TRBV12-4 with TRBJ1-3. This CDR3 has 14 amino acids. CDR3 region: CASSLNSVGNTIYF.

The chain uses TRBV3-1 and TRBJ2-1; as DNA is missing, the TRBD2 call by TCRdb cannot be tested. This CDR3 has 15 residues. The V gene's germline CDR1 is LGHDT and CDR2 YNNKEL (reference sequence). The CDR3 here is CASSRVAGENERQFF.

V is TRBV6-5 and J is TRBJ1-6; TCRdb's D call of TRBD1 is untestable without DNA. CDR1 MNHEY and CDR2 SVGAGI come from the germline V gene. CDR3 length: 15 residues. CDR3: CATQGTTGQNSPLHF.

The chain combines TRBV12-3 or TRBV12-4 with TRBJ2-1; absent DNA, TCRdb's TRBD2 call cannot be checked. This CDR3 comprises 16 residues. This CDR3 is CASSLESGIVYNEQFF.

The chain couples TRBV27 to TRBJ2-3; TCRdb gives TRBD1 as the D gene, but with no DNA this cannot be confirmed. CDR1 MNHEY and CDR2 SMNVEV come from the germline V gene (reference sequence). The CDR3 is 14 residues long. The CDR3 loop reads CASSILTATDTQYF.

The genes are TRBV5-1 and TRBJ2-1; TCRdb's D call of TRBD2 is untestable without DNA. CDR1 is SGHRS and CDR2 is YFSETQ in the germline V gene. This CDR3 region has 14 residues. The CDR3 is CASTLAGELGEQFF.